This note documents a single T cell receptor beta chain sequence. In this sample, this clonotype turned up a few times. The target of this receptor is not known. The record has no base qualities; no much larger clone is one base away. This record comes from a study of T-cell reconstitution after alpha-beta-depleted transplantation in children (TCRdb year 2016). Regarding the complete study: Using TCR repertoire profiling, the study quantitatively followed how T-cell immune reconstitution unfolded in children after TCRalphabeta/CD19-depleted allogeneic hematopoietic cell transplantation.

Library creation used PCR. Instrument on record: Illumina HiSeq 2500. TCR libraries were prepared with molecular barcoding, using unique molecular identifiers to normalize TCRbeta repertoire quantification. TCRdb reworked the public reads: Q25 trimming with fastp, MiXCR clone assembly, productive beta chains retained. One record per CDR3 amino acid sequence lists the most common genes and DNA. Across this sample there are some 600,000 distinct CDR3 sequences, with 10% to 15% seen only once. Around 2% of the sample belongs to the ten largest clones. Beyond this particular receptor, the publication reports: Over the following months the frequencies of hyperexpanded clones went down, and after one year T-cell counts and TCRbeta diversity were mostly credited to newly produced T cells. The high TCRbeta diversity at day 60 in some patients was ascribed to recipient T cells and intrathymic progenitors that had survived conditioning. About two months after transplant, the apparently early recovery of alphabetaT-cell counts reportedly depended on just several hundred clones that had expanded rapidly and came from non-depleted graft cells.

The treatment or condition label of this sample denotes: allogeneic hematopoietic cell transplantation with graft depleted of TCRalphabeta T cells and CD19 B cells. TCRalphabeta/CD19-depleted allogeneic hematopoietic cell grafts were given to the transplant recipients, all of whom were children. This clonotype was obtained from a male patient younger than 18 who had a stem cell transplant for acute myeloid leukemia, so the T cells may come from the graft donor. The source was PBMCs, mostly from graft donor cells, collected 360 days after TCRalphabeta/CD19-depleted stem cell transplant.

CDR3 reads: CASSDSTVGGEQFF. The DNA reads TGTGCCAGCAGTGATTCGACGGTCGGGGGTGAGCAGTTCTTC. Recombination linked TRBV6-1 to TRBJ2-1; a weak D assignment points to TRBD2 (6 bases agree). The junction shows trimming of 3 bases on V and 9 bases on J, plus 15 bases between the germline ends. CDR1 and CDR2 are read off the germline V gene as MNHNS and SASEGT. Including the terminal cysteine and phenylalanine, the CDR3 comprises 14 residues. This entry keeps only the CDR3 DNA: 42 bases, framed from base 1.